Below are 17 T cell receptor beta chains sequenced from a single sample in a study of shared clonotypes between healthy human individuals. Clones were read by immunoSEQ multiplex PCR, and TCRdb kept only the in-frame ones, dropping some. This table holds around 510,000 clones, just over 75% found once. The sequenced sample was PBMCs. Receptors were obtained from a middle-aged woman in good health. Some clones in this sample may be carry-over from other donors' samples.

The CDR3 reads CASSDPRQGANYGYTF. In DNA, the CDR3 is TGTGCCAGCAGTGACCCTCGACAGGGAGCTAACTATGGCTACACCTTC. This chain uses TRBV6-1 with TRBJ1-2; 7 bases map to TRBD1. Germline lookup yields CDR1 MNHNS and CDR2 SASEGT. This CDR3 spans 16 amino acids. The V gene end was trimmed by 3 bases and the J gene end by 0 bases; junction bases not matched to a gene: 7.

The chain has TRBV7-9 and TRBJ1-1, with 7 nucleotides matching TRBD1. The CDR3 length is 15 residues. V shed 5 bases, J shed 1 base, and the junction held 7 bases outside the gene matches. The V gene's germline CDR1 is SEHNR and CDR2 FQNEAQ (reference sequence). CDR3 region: CASSPPGTANTEAFF. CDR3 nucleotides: TGTGCCAGCAGCCCACCCGGGACAGCGAACACTGAAGCTTTCTTT. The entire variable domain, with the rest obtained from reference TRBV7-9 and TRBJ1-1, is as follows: DTGVSQNPRHKITKRGQNVTFRCDPISEHNRLYWYRQTLGQGPEFLTYFQNEAQLEKSRLLSDRFSAERPKGSFSTLEIQRTEQGDSAMYLCASSPPGTANTEAFFGQGTRLTVV.

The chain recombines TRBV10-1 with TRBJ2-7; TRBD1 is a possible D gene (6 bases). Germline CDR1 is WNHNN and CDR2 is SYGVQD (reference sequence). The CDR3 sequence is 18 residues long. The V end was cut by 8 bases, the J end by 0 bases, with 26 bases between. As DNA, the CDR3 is TGCGCCAGCCCTAAGGGGGTTATTTGGCTGAAAAGCTCCTACGAGCAGTACTTC. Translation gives CASPKGVIWLKSSYEQYF.

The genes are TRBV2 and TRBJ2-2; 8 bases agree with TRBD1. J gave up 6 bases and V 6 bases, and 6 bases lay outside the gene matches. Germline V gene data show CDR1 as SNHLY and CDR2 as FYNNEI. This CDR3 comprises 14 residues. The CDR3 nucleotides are TGTGCCAGCAGCGCGGACAGGGTGCCCGGGGAGCTGTTTTTT. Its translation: CASSADRVPGELFF.

The CDR3 DNA follows: TGTGCCAGCAGCTTAGTGGACAACCGACTAGGCAGGCAGTTCTTC. Protein: CASSLVDNRLGRQFF. The rearrangement uses TRBV7-9 and TRBJ2-1; tentatively, D is TRBD2 (6 bases). Germline values: CDR1 SEHNR, CDR2 FQNEAQ (reference sequence). The ends were cut back, 1 base at V and 12 bases at J, with 19 bases in the middle. The CDR3 spans 15 residues. The full variable domain, its missing parts supplied by reference TRBV7-9 and TRBJ2-1, is DTGVSQNPRHKITKRGQNVTFRCDPISEHNRLYWYRQTLGQGPEFLTYFQNEAQLEKSRLLSDRFSAERPKGSFSTLEIQRTEQGDSAMYLCASSLVDNRLGRQFFGPGTRLTVL.

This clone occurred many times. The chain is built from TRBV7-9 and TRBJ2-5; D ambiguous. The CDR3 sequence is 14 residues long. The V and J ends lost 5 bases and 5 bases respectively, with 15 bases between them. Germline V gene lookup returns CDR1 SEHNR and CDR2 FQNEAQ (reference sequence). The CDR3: CASSKDAGWETQYF. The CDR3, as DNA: TGTGCCAGCAGCAAGGACGCCGGATGGGAGACCCAGTACTTC.

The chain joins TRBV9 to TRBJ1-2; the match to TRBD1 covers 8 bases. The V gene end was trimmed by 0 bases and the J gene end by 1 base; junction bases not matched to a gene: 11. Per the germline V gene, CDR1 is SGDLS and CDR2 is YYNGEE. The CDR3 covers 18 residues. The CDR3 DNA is TGTGCCAGCAGCGTAGCCCAGCGAGGGACAGGACGTAACTATGGCTACACCTTC. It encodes CASSVAQRGTGRNYGYTF.

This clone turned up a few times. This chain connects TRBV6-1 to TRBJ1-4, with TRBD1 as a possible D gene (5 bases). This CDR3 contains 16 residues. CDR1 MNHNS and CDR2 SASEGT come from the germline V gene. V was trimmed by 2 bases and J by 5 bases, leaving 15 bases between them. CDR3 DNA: TGTGCCAGCAGTGAATCAATAGGGCAGGGCAATGAAAAACTGTTTTTT. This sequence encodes CASSESIGQGNEKLFF.

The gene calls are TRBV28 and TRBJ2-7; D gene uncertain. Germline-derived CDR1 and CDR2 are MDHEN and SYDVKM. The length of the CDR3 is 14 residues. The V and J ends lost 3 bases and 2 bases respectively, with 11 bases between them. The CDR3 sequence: CASSLQGSAYEQYF. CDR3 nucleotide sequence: TGTGCCAGCAGTTTGCAAGGGTCCGCCTACGAGCAGTACTTC.

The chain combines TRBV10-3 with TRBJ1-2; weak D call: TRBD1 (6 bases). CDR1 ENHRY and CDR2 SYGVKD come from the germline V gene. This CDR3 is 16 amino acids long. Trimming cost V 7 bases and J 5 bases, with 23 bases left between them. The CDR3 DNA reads TGTGCCATCAATATTAGGACAGCCGGGGGTTTTTATGGCTACACCTTC. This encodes CAINIRTAGGFYGYTF.

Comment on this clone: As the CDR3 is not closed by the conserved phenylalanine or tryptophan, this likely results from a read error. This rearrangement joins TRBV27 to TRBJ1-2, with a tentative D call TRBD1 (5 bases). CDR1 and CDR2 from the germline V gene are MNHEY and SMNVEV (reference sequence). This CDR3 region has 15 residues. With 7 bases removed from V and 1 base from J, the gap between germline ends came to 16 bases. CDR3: CASKRAGSFNYGYTL. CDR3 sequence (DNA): TGTGCCAGCAAACGGGCAGGGAGCTTTAACTATGGCTACACCCTC.

CDR3 loop: CASSLPTAGGWETQYF. CDR3 bases: TGCGCCAGCAGCTTGCCCACAGCGGGAGGATGGGAGACCCAGTACTTC. This rearrangement joins TRBV5-1 to TRBJ2-5; 9 bases are a match to TRBD2. This CDR3 region has 16 residues. V shed 1 base, J shed 5 bases, and the junction held 9 bases outside the gene matches. Germline CDR1 is SGHRS and CDR2 is YFSETQ.

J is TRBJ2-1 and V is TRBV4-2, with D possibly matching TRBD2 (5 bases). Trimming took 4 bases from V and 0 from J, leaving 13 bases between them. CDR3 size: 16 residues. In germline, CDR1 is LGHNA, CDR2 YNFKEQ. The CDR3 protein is CASSPRGQSSYNEQFF. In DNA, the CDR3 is TGTGCCAGCAGCCCGCGCGGGCAAAGCTCCTACAATGAGCAGTTCTTC.

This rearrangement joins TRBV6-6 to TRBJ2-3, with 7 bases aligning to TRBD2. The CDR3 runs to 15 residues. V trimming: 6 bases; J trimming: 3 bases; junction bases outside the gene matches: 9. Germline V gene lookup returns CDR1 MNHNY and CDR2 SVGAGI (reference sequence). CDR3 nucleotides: TGTGCCAGCAGCTCACGGGGGAGGGCAACAGATACGCAGTATTTT. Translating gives CASSSRGRATDTQYF.

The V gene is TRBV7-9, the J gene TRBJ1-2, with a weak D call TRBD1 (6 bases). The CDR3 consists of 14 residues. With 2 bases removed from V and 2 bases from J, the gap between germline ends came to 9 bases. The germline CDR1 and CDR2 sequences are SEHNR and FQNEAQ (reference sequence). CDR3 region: CASSLYDRNYGYTF. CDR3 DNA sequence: TGTGCCAGCAGCTTATACGACAGGAACTATGGCTACACCTTC.

As DNA, the CDR3 is TGTGCCAGCAGCTCCCTCGGCAGGGAAGAGACCCAGTACTTC. Protein sequence: CASSSLGREETQYF. This chain joins TRBV28 and TRBJ2-5, with a weak D call TRBD1 (5 bases). The CDR3 runs 14 residues. The V gene lost 6 bases and the J gene lost 3 bases, with 14 bases spanning the gap. CDR1 is MDHEN, CDR2 SYDVKM, per germline.

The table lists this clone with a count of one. The CDR3 nucleotides are TGTGCCAGCAGCCTCGGGGGACGGGTTAATGAAAAACTGTTTTTT. This sequence encodes CASSLGGRVNEKLFF. The chain couples TRBV11-1 to TRBJ1-4; tentatively, D is TRBD1 (5 bases). The ends were cut back, 5 bases at V and 4 bases at J, with 14 bases in the middle. The CDR3 sequence is 15 residues long. Germline CDR1 is SGHAT and CDR2 is FQDESV (reference sequence).